This T cell receptor (beta chain) came from a study of monozygotic twins with inflammatory bowel disease. Regarding the study as a whole: Distinguishing T cell subtypes was not possible. Evidence failed to back one strong IBD-linked signal or clonotype.

TCRdb processed the 5' RACE reads again and assigns one entry to each CDR3 protein, with no DNA. In all, the sample yields fewer than 200,000 distinct CDR3 sequences. As concerns this clonotype: Its antigen is unknown.

Sequenced: blood. This TCR came from a human donor with ulcerative colitis or Crohn's disease, or a healthy co-twin of an affected twin (not recorded which).

The CDR3 protein is CASSPRQGNTEAFF. The chain is built from TRBV6-1 and TRBJ1-1; TCRdb indicates TRBD1, and absent DNA this call remains unverified. The CDR3 is made up of 14 amino acids. The germline gives CDR1 MNHNS, CDR2 SASEGT.